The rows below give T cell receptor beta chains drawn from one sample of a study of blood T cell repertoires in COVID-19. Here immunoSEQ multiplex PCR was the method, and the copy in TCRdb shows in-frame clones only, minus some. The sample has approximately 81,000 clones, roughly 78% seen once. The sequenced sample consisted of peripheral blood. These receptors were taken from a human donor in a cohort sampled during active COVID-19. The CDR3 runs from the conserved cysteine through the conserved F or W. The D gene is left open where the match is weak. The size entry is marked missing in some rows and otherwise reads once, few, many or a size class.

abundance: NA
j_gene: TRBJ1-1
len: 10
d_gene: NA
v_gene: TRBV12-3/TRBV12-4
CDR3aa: CASQTGQAFF
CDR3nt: TGTGCCAGCCAAACAGGGCAGGCTTTCTTT

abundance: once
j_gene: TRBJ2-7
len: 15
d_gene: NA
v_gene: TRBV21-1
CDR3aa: CASSKSGDLPYEQYF
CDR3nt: TGTGCCAGCAGCAAATCGGGGGATCTCCCCTACGAGCAGTACTTC

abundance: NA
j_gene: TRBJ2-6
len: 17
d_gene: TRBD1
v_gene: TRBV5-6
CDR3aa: CASSLEGQGAGANVLTF
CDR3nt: TGTGCCAGCAGCTTGGAGGGACAGGGGGCAGGGGCCAACGTCCTGACTTTC

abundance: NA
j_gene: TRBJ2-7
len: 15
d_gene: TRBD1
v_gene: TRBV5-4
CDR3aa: CASSPPGQGTYEQYF
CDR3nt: TGTGCCAGCAGTCCTCCGGGACAGGGAACATACGAGCAGTACTTC

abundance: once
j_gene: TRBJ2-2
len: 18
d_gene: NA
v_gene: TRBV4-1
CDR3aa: CASSQGGREDANTGELFF
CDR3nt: TGCGCCAGCAGCCAAGGTGGCAGGGAAGATGCGAACACCGGGGAGCTGTTTTTT

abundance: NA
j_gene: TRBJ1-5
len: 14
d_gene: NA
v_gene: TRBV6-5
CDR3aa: CASSGQYSNQPQHF
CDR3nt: TGTGCCAGCTCTGGACAGTATAGCAATCAGCCCCAGCATTTT

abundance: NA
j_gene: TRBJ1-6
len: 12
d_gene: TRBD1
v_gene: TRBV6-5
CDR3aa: CATGQGGSPLHF
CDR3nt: TGTGCCACCGGACAGGGAGGCTCACCCCTCCACTTT

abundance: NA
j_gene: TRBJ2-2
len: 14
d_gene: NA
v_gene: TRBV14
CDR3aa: CASSQVGYTGELFF
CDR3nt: TGTGCCAGCAGCCAAGTCGGGTACACCGGGGAGCTGTTTTTT

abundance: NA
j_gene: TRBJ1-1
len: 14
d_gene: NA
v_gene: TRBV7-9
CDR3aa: CASSLSVGGTEAFF
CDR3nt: TGTGCCAGCAGCTTAAGTGTAGGGGGAACTGAAGCTTTCTTT

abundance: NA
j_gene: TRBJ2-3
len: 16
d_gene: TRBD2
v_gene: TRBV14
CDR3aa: CASSQPRGGAVDTQYF
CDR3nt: TGTGCCAGCAGCCAACCTCGCGGGGGGGCCGTAGATACGCAGTATTTT

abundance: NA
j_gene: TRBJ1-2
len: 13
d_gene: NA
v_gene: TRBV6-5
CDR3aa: CASSRLFAPGYTF
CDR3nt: TGTGCCAGCAGTCGCCTTTTTGCGCCTGGCTACACCTTC

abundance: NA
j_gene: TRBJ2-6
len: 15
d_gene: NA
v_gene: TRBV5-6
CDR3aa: CASSFERTGANVLTF
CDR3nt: TGTGCCAGCAGCTTTGAGAGAACTGGGGCCAACGTCCTGACTTTC

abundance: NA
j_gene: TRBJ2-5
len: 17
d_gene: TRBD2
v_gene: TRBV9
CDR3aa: CASSVGRSSGGAETQYF
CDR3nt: TGTGCCAGCAGCGTAGGTCGTAGTAGCGGGGGGGCGGAGACCCAGTACTTC

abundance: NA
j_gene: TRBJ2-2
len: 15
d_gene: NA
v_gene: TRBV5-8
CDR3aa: CASGPHRADTGELFF
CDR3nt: TGTGCCAGCGGACCCCACAGGGCGGACACCGGGGAGCTGTTTTTT

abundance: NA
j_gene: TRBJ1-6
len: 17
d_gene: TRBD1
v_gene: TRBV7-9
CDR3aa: CASSRNTGAVPAVSLHF
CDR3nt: TGTGCCAGCAGCCGGAACACAGGGGCTGTTCCGGCGGTGTCCCTCCACTTT

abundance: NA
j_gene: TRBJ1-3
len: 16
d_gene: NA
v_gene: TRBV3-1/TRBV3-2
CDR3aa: CASSLARKSTGNTIYF
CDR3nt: TGTGCCAGCAGCCTGGCGCGGAAGAGCACTGGAAACACCATATATTTT

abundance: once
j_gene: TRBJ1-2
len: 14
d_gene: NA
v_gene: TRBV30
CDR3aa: CAWSKGHDGAGYTF
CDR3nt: TGTGCCTGGAGTAAAGGCCACGACGGAGCTGGCTACACCTTC

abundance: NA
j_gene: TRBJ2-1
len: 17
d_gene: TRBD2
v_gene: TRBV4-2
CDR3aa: CASSQGLVRGVYNEQFF
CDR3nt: TGTGCCAGCAGCCAAGGGTTGGTGCGGGGGGTGTACAATGAGCAGTTCTTC

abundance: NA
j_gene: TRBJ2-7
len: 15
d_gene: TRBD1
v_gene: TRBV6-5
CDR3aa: CASSLTGGSGYEQYF
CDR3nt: TGTGCCAGCAGTCTGACAGGGGGTTCAGGCTACGAGCAGTACTTC

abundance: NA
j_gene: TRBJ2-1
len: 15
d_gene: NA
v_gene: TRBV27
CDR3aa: CASSPGSPSYNEQFF
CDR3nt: TGTGCCAGCAGTCCAGGGTCCCCAAGCTACAATGAGCAGTTCTTC

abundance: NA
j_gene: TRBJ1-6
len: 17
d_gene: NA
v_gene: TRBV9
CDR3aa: CASSVVGGEPLGSPLHF
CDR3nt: TGTGCCAGCAGCGTAGTAGGGGGGGAGCCTTTGGGTTCACCCCTCCACTTT

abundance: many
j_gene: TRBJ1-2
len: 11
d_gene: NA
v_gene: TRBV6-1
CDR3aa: CASSDAGGYTF
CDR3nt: TGTGCCAGCAGTGACGCGGGCGGCTACACCTTC

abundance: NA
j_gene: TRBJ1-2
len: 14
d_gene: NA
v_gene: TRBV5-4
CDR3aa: CASSRNGGREGYTF
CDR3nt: TGTGCCAGCAGCAGAAACGGGGGGCGCGAGGGCTACACCTTC

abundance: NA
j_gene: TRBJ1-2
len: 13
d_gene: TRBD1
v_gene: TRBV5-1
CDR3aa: CASGQGANYGYTF
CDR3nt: TGCGCCAGCGGACAGGGGGCAAACTATGGCTACACCTTC

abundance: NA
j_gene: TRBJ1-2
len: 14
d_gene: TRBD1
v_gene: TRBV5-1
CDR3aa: CASSLEDRVEGYTF
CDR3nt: TGCGCCAGCAGCTTGGAAGACAGGGTTGAAGGCTACACCTTC

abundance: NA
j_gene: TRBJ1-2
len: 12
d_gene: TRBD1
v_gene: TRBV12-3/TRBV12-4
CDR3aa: CASSSGGYGYTF
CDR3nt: TGTGCCAGCAGCTCAGGGGGCTATGGCTACACCTTC